This is a list of T cell receptor beta chains from one sample in a study of Ad26.COV2.S vaccination and SARS-CoV-2 variants. Data came from immunoSEQ multiplex PCR; TCRdb stores just in-frame clones and leaves some out. The sample lists a few hundred thousand clones, roughly 90% seen once, with around 1.8% in the top ten. The material sequenced was peripheral blood, taken in a trial of Ad26.COV2.S vaccine versus placebo. These receptors were collected from a person aged 18-65 years who received the Ad26.COV2.S COVID-19 vaccine or a placebo. Each CDR3 is given without its conserved first and last residue. Each record gives: V gene, J gene, CDR3 protein.

V gene: TRBV18
J gene: TRBJ2-7
CDR3 protein: ASSEGYVVPYEQY

V gene: TRBV30
J gene: TRBJ2-2
CDR3 protein: AWSPRNGELF

V gene: TRBV7-3
J gene: TRBJ2-1
CDR3 protein: ASSLYEDNEQF

V gene: TRBV30
J gene: TRBJ2-7
CDR3 protein: AWTGAGGVLDEQY

V gene: TRBV2
J gene: TRBJ1-1
CDR3 protein: ASSATGVNTEAF

V gene: TRBV10-1
J gene: TRBJ2-7
CDR3 protein: ASSERSSGRGEQY

V gene: TRBV19
J gene: TRBJ2-5
CDR3 protein: ASSIGGTSGRGETQY

V gene: TRBV30
J gene: TRBJ2-7
CDR3 protein: AWAGLIPYEQY

V gene: TRBV30
J gene: TRBJ1-3
CDR3 protein: AWSEGGGGGNTIY

V gene: TRBV30
J gene: TRBJ2-2
CDR3 protein: ASGGGGTGELF

V gene: TRBV27
J gene: TRBJ2-3
CDR3 protein: ASSGGLAASDTQY

V gene: TRBV5-1
J gene: TRBJ2-3
CDR3 protein: ASFSGRAADTQY

V gene: TRBV7-6
J gene: TRBJ2-7
CDR3 protein: ASSPNKGQLYEQY

V gene: TRBV27
J gene: TRBJ2-1
CDR3 protein: ASRRVFGLAGVEQF

V gene: TRBV2
J gene: TRBJ1-3
CDR3 protein: ASSPNRFSGNTIY